A selection of T cell receptor beta chains follows, all from one sample in a study of immune evolution from preneoplasia to lung adenocarcinoma. Here immunoSEQ multiplex PCR was the method, and the copy in TCRdb shows in-frame clones only, minus some. Of 6,500 to 8,500 clones listed, around four fifths are singletons. The sequenced material came from FFPE minimally invasive lung adenocarcinoma tissue. The receptors derive from an older donor with lung adenocarcinoma. Both conserved end residues are part of each CDR3. The order of the fields is D gene, V gene, clone size, J gene, CDR3 protein, CDR3 DNA. A D gene is named only where the DNA matches it firmly. The size entry is marked missing in some rows and otherwise reads once, few, many or a size class.

NA	TRBV7-6	once	TRBJ2-5	CASSLAPQETQYF	TGTGCCAGCAGCTTAGCCCCACAAGAGACCCAGTACTTC
NA	TRBV5-1	NA	TRBJ2-5	CASSLDGRGQETQYF	TGCGCCAGCAGCTTGGACGGGAGAGGCCAAGAGACCCAGTACTTC
TRBD1	TRBV5-5	NA	TRBJ2-3	CASSLAEGGQGRRTDTQYF	TGTGCCAGCAGCTTGGCCGAGGGGGGACAGGGAAGGAGAACAGATACGCAGTATTTT
NA	TRBV11-2	NA	TRBJ2-7	CASSYTGTYEQYF	TGTGCCAGCAGCTACACAGGTACCTACGAGCAGTACTTC
NA	TRBV5-6	NA	TRBJ2-5	CASSSPGTGRRETQYF	TGTGCCAGCAGTTCTCCAGGTACCGGGCGTCGAGAGACCCAGTACTTC
TRBD2	TRBV28	NA	TRBJ2-7	CASSSRLAGAYEQYF	TGTGCCAGCAGTTCCAGACTAGCGGGAGCCTACGAGCAGTACTTC
NA	TRBV2	NA	TRBJ2-3	CASMGPFLTDTQYF	TGTGCCAGCATGGGCCCTTTCCTCACAGATACGCAGTATTTT
NA	TRBV28	few	TRBJ2-7	CASSLPPAGVSEQYF	TGTGCCAGCAGTTTACCCCCCGCAGGGGTCTCCGAGCAGTACTTC
TRBD1	TRBV14	once	TRBJ2-1	CASSFRQGGYNEQFF	TGTGCCAGCAGCTTCCGACAGGGTGGGTACAATGAGCAGTTCTTC
NA	TRBV7-8	once	TRBJ2-1	CASSLRDTVYNEQFF	TGTGCCAGCAGCTTGCGGGACACCGTCTACAATGAGCAGTTCTTC
NA	TRBV5-6	NA	TRBJ2-1	CASSLGLGNEQFF	TGTGCCAGCAGCTTGGGCTTAGGGAATGAGCAGTTCTTC
TRBD2	TRBV7-9	NA	TRBJ2-5	CASTIFGGQETQYF	TGTGCCAGCACCATCTTCGGGGGGCAAGAGACCCAGTACTTC
TRBD2	TRBV29-1	NA	TRBJ2-5	CSVVIPRGLAGVGETQYF	TGCAGCGTTGTAATCCCTCGCGGGCTAGCGGGAGTGGGTGAGACCCAGTACTTC
NA	TRBV6-1	once	TRBJ2-5	CASSELPGAQETQYF	TGTGCCAGCAGTGAACTGCCGGGGGCCCAAGAGACCCAGTACTTC
NA	TRBV2	NA	TRBJ2-3	CASSGDGLGTDTQYF	TGTGCCAGCAGTGGGGACGGCTTGGGCACAGATACGCAGTATTTT
NA	TRBV5-6	NA	TRBJ2-5	CASSLGGSGTQYF	TGTGCCAGCAGCTTGGGCGGTTCGGGGACCCAGTACTTC
TRBD1	TRBV9	NA	TRBJ2-5	CASSVSGQTKETQYF	TGTGCCAGCAGCGTCTCGGGACAGACAAAAGAGACCCAGTACTTC
NA	TRBV6-6	NA	TRBJ1-2	CASSDRLPGGYTF	TGTGCCAGCAGCGACAGACTACCGGGTGGCTACACCTTC
TRBD1	TRBV5-1	NA	TRBJ1-4	CASSLGTGTVNEKLFF	TGCGCCAGCAGCTTGGGGACCGGGACAGTTAATGAAAAACTGTTTTTT
TRBD1	TRBV6-7	NA	TRBJ2-1	CASQDRGKHNEQFF	TGTGCCAGCCAGGACAGGGGAAAGCACAATGAGCAGTTCTTC
NA	TRBV5-1	NA	TRBJ1-1	CASSLGVDTEAFF	TGCGCCAGCAGCCTGGGGGTGGACACTGAAGCTTTCTTT
NA	TRBV7-9	few	TRBJ2-3	CASSSSTDTQYF	TGTGCCAGCAGCTCTAGCACAGATACGCAGTATTTT
NA	TRBV4-2	NA	TRBJ1-2	CASSPTGNYGYTF	TGTGCCAGCAGCCCTACAGGGAACTATGGCTACACCTTC
NA	TRBV28	NA	TRBJ2-1	CASSTLKLVSASSYNEQFF	TGTGCCAGCAGCACCCTCAAACTAGTCTCTGCAAGCTCCTACAATGAGCAGTTCTTC
TRBD2	TRBV4-1	NA	TRBJ2-3	CASSPFGGGQDTQYF	TGCGCCAGCAGCCCGTTCGGCGGGGGGCAGGATACGCAGTATTTT
NA	TRBV27	NA	TRBJ2-1	CASSSHRADRDNEQFF	TGTGCCAGCAGTTCTCACCGGGCGGACCGGGACAATGAGCAGTTCTTC
NA	TRBV9	NA	TRBJ2-1	CASSVGYGNNEQFF	TGTGCCAGCAGCGTAGGGTACGGAAACAATGAGCAGTTCTTC
TRBD1	TRBV6-5	NA	TRBJ2-4	CASSQGTGGNIQYF	TGTGCCAGCAGTCAAGGGACAGGGGGGAACATTCAGTACTTC
NA	TRBV6-1	NA	TRBJ1-3	CASSEGFSPENTIYF	TGTGCCAGCAGTGAGGGATTTTCACCCGAAAACACCATATATTTT
NA	TRBV19	NA	TRBJ1-1	CASSSRQVNTEAFF	TGTGCCAGTAGCTCGAGACAGGTAAACACTGAAGCTTTCTTT
NA	TRBV6-5	NA	TRBJ2-1	CASSQGRREFF	TGTGCCAGCAGCCAAGGACGCCGGGAGTTCTTC
TRBD1	TRBV5-4	NA	TRBJ1-2	CASSLPEQGASDYGYTF	TGTGCCAGCAGCTTGCCTGAACAGGGGGCGTCTGACTATGGCTACACCTTC
NA	TRBV7-3	NA	TRBJ2-3	CASTATGFEDTQYF	TGTGCCAGCACGGCCACAGGGTTCGAAGATACGCAGTATTTT
NA	TRBV5-4	few	TRBJ2-7	CASSPTPLPYEQYF	TGTGCCAGCAGCCCAACGCCCCTTCCGTACGAGCAGTACTTC
NA	TRBV28	few	TRBJ2-2	CASSLSGGYRFDTGELFF	TGTGCCAGCAGTTTGTCCGGGGGCTATAGGTTTGACACCGGGGAGCTGTTTTTT
NA	TRBV30	NA	TRBJ2-3	CAWRSLASSTDTQYF	TGTGCCTGGAGGAGTCTAGCGTCTAGCACAGATACGCAGTATTTT
TRBD2	TRBV5-1	NA	TRBJ2-5	CASRALGAGASGETQYF	TGCGCCAGCAGGGCCCTAGGAGCGGGAGCGTCGGGGGAGACCCAGTACTTC
TRBD1	TRBV6-1	NA	TRBJ2-7	CASSETGTATYEQYF	TGTGCCAGCAGTGAAACCGGGACAGCAACCTACGAGCAGTACTTC
NA	TRBV28	NA	TRBJ1-2	CASSSLIGAVGYGYTF	TGTGCCAGCAGTTCCCTTATCGGTGCAGTGGGTTATGGCTACACCTTC
NA	TRBV12-2	NA	TRBJ2-7	CASRPPGEGQGFFYEQYF	TGTGCAAGTCGCCCCCCGGGGGAGGGACAGGGGTTTTTTTACGAGCAGTACTTC
NA	TRBV5-4	NA	TRBJ2-1	CASSLGTSKNNEQFF	TGTGCCAGCAGCTTGGGAACTAGCAAAAACAATGAGCAGTTCTTC
NA	TRBV2	NA	TRBJ1-1	CASSTAGGKSEAFF	TGTGCCAGCAGTACCGCGGGAGGGAAGTCTGAAGCTTTCTTT
TRBD2	TRBV2	NA	TRBJ2-1	CASTPGTSGRRGEQFF	TGTGCCAGCACCCCGGGGACTAGCGGGAGAAGGGGTGAGCAGTTCTTC
NA	TRBV27	NA	TRBJ1-5	CASAFGGGDQPQHF	TGTGCCAGCGCCTTCGGGGGGGGCGATCAGCCCCAGCATTTT
TRBD1	TRBV10-3	few	TRBJ1-6	CAISVTGGNSPLHF	TGTGCCATCAGTGTGACAGGGGGGAATTCACCCCTCCACTTT
TRBD2	TRBV7-8	NA	TRBJ2-1	CASSSLAGVYNEQFF	TGTGCCAGCAGCTCCCTAGCGGGAGTTTACAATGAGCAGTTCTTC
TRBD2	TRBV28	NA	TRBJ2-2	CASDSLAGNTGELFF	TGTGCCAGCGACAGCCTAGCGGGGAACACCGGGGAGCTGTTTTTT
NA	TRBV9	NA	TRBJ1-1	CASSARLNTEAFF	TGTGCCAGCAGCGCCCGCCTGAACACTGAAGCTTTCTTT
NA	TRBV10-3	NA	TRBJ2-1	CAISEWGLGSYNEQFF	TGTGCCATCAGTGAGTGGGGACTTGGTTCCTACAATGAGCAGTTCTTC
TRBD1	TRBV5-6	few	TRBJ1-1	CASSYAGTGATEAFF	TGTGCCAGCAGCTATGCCGGGACAGGGGCCACTGAAGCTTTCTTT